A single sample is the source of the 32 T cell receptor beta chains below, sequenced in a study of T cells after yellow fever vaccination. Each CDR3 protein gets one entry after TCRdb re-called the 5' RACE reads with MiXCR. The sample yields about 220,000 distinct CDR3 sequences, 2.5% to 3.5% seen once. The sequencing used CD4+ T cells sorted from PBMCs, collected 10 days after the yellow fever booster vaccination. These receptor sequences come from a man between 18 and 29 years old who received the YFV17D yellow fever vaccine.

CDR3 in amino acids: CASSRGGPQHF. Here the CDR3 DNA reads TGTGCCAGCAGCCGAGGGGGGCCCCAGCATTTT. The V gene is TRBV3-1, the J gene TRBJ1-5, with D tentatively TRBD1 (6 bases). The CDR3 consists of 11 residues. Germline-derived CDR1 and CDR2 are LGHDT and YNNKEL (reference sequence). The ends were cut back, 4 bases at V and 9 bases at J, with 7 bases in the middle.

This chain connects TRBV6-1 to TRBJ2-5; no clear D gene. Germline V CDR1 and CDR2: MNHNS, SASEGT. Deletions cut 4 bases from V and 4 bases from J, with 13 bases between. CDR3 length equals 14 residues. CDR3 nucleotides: TGTGCCAGCAGTGCCTGGCTACCACTAGAGACCCAGTACTTC. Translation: CASSAWLPLETQYF.

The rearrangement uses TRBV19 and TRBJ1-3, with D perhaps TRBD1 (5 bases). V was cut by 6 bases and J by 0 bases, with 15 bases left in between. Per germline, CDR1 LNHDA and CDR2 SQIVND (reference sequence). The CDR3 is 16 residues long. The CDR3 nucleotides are TGTGCCAGTAGAGCCGGGACCGCAAACTCTGGAAACACCATATATTTT. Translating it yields CASRAGTANSGNTIYF.

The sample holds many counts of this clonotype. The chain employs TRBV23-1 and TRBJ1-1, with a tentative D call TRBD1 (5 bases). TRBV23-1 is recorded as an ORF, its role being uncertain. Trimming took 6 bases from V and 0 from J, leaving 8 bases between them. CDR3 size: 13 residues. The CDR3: CASSREMNTEAFF. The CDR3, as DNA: TGCGCCAGCAGCAGGGAGATGAACACTGAAGCTTTCTTT.

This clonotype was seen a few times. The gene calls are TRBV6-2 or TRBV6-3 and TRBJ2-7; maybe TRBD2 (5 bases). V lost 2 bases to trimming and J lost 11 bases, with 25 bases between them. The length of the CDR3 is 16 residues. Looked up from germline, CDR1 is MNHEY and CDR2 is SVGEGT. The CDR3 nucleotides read TGTGCCAGCAGTTACGAGTTTGGTACGGCCCAGCGGAGCAAGTACTTC. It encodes CASSYEFGTAQRSKYF.

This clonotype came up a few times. The CDR3 loop reads CASSEGTSGYNEQFF. In nucleotides, the CDR3 is TGCGCCAGCAGTGAGGGGACTAGCGGGTACAATGAGCAGTTCTTC. This sequence joins TRBV10-1 and TRBJ2-1; TRBD2 matches at 12 bases. The CDR3 sequence is 15 residues long. Germline-derived CDR1 and CDR2 are WNHNN and SYGVQD (reference sequence). V lost 2 bases, J lost 4 bases, and 0 bases stayed unmatched.

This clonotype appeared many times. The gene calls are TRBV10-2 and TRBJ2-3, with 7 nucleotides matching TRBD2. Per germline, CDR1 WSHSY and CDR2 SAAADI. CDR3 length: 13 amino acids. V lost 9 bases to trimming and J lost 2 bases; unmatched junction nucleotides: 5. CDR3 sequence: CASRLANTDTQYF. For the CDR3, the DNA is TGCGCCAGTCGACTAGCAAACACAGATACGCAGTATTTT.

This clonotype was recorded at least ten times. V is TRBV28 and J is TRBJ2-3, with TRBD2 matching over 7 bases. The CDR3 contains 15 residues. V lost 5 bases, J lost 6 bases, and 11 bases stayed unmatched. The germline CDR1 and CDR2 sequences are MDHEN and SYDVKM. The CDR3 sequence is CASSTLGGGSDTQYF. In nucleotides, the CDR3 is TGTGCCAGCAGTACCTTGGGCGGGGGATCGGATACGCAGTATTTT.

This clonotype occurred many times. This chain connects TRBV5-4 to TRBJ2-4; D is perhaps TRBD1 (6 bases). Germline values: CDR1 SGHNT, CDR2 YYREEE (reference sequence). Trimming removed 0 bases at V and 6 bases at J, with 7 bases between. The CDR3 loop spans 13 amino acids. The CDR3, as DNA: TGTGCCAGCAGCTTGGTAGGGGGAAACATTCAGTACTTC. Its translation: CASSLVGGNIQYF. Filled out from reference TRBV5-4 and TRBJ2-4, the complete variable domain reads ETGVTQSPTHLIKTRGQQVTLRCSSQSGHNTVSWYQQALGQGPQFIFQYYREEENGRGNFPPRFSGLQFPNYSSELNVNALELDDSALYLCASSLVGGNIQYFGAGTRLSVL.

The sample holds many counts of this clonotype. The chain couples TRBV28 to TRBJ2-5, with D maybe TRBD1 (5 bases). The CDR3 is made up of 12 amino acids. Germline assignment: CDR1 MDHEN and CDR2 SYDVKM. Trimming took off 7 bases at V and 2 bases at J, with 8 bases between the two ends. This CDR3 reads CASNRQQETQYF. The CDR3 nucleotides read TGTGCCAGCAATCGACAGCAAGAGACCCAGTACTTC.

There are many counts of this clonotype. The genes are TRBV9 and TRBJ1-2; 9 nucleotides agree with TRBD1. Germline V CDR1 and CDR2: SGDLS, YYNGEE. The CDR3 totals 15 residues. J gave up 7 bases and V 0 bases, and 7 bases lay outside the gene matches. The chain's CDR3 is CASSVEGQGFGGYTF. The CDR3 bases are TGTGCCAGCAGCGTAGAGGGACAGGGCTTCGGTGGCTACACCTTC.

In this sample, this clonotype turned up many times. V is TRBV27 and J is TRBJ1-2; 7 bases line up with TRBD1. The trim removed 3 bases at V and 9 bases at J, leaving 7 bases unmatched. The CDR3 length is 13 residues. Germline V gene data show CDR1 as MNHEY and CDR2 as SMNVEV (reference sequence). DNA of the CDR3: TGTGCCAGCAGTTTCCTAGACAGGGATAGCTACACCTTC. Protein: CASSFLDRDSYTF.

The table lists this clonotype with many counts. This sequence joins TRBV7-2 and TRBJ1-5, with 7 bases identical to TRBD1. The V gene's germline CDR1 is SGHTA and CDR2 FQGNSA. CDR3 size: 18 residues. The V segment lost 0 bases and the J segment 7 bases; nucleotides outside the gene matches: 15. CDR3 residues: CASSLADRARGVKQPQHF. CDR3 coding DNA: TGTGCCAGCAGCTTAGCAGACAGGGCAAGAGGGGTCAAACAGCCCCAGCATTTT.

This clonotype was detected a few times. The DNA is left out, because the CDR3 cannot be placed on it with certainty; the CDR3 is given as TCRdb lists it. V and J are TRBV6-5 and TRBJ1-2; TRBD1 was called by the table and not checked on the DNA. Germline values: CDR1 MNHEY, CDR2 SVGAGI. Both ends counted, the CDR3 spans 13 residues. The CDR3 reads CASSAVGIGATTF.

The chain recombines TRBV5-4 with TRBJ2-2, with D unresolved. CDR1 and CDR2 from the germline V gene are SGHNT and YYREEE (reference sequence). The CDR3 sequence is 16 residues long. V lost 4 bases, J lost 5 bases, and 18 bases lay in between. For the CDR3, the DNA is TGTGCCAGCAGCCCCGGAGTAATGAGGAAAACCGGGGAGCTGTTTTTT. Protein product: CASSPGVMRKTGELFF.

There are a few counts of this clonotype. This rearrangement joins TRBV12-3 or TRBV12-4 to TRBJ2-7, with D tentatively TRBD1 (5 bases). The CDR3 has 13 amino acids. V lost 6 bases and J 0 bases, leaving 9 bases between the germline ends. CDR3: CASSLQDSYEQYF. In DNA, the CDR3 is TGTGCCAGCAGCCTACAGGACTCCTACGAGCAGTACTTC.

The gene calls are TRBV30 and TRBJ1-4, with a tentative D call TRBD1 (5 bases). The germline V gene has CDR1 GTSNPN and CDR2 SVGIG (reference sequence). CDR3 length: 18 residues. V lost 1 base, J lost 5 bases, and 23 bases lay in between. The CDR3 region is CAWSEGRQGSHLNEKLFF. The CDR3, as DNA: TGTGCCTGGAGTGAGGGGCGTCAAGGGAGCCACTTGAATGAAAAACTGTTTTTT.

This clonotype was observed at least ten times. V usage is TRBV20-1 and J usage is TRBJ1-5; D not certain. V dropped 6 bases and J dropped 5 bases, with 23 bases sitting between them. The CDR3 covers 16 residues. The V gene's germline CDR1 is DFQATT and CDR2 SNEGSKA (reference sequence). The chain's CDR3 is CSARYTGNTPDQPQHF. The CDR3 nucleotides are TGCAGTGCCCGGTATACCGGCAACACACCCGATCAGCCCCAGCATTTT.

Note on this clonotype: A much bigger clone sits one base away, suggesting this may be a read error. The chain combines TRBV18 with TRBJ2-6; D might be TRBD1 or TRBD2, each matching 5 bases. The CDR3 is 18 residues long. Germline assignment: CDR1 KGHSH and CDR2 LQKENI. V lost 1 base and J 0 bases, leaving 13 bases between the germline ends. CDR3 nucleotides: TGTGCCAGCTCACCACAACTGGGACGAACCTCTGGGGCCAACGTCCTGACTTTC. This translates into CASSPQLGRTSGANVLTF.

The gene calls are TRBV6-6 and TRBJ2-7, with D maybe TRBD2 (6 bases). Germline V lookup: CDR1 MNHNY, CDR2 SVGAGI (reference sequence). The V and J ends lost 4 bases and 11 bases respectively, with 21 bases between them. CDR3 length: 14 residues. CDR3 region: CASSSSLKRQREYF. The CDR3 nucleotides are TGTGCCAGCAGTTCCTCACTAAAAAGACAGCGGGAGTACTTC.

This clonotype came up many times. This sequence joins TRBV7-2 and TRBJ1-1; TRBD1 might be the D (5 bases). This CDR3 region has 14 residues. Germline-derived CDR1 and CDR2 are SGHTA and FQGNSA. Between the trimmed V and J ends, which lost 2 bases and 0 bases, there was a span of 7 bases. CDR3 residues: CASSLQGLNTEAFF. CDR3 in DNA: TGTGCCAGCAGCTTACAGGGCTTGAACACTGAAGCTTTCTTT.

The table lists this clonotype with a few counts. Here the CDR3 DNA reads TGTGCCAGCAGTTACAGGAGATACACAGATACGCAGTATTTT. Its translation is CASSYRRYTDTQYF. The genes are TRBV6-5 and TRBJ2-3; no clear D gene. The ends were cut back, 2 bases at V and 2 bases at J, with 8 bases in the middle. Germline V lookup: CDR1 MNHEY, CDR2 SVGAGI. CDR3 size: 14 residues.

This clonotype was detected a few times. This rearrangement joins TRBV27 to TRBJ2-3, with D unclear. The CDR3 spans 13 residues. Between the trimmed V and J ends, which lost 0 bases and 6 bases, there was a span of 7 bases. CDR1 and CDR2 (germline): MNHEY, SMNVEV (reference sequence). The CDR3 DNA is TGTGCCAGCAGTTTATCGAGGTCGGATACGCAGTATTTT. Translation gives CASSLSRSDTQYF.

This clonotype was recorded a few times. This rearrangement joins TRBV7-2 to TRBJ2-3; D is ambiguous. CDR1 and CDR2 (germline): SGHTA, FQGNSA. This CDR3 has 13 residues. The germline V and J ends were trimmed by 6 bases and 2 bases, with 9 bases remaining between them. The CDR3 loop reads CASRPRVTDTQYF. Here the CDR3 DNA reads TGTGCCAGCAGGCCCCGGGTCACAGATACGCAGTATTTT.

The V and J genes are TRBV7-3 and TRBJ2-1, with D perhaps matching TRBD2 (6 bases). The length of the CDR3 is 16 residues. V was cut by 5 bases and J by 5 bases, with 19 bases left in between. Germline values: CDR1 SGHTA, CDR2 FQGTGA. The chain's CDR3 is CASSKGRWASDNEQFF. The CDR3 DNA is TGTGCCAGCAGCAAGGGCCGGTGGGCTAGCGACAATGAGCAGTTCTTC.

CDR3 coding DNA: TGTGCCAGCAGCGTGGGACTAGCGGGGAGCGAGCAGTACTTC. It is translated as CASSVGLAGSEQYF. The V and J genes are TRBV9 and TRBJ2-7; TRBD2 agrees at 13 bases. Per germline, CDR1 SGDLS and CDR2 YYNGEE. The CDR3 sequence is 14 residues long. With 2 bases clipped from V and 6 bases from J, the junction kept 2 bases outside the gene matches.

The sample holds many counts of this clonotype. The CDR3 here is CASSLPGTGYTEAFF. The CDR3 region has the DNA TGTGCCAGCAGCTTACCCGGGACAGGGTACACTGAAGCTTTCTTT. The rearrangement links TRBV5-5 to TRBJ1-1, with 9 bases aligning to TRBD1. CDR1 is SGHKS and CDR2 is YYEKEE in the germline V gene (reference sequence). The CDR3 loop spans 15 amino acids. J lost 3 bases, V lost 2 bases, and 5 bases had no gene match.

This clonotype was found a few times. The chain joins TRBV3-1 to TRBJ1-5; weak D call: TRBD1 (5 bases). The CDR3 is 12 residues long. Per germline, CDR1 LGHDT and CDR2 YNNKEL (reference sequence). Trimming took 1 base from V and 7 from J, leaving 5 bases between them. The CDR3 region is CASSQGQQPQHF. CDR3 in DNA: TGTGCCAGCAGCCAAGGACAGCAGCCCCAGCATTTT.

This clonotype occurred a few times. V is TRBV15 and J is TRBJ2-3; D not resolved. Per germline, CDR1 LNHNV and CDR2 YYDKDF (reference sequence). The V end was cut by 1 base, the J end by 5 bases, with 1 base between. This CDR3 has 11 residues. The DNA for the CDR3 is TGTGCCACCAGCAGAGTAGATACGCAGTATTTT. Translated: CATSRVDTQYF.

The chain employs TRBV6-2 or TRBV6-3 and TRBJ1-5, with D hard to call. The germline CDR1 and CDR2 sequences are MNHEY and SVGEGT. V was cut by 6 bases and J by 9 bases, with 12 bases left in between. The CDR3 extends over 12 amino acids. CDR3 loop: CASSQTRAPQHF. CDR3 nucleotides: TGTGCCAGCAGCCAGACAAGGGCGCCCCAGCATTTT.

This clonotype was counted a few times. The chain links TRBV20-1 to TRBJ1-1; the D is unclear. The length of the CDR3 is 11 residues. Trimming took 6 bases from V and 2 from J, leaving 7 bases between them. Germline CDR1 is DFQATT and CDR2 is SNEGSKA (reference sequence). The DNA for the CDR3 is TGCAGTGCAACCGACAACACTGAAGCTTTCTTT. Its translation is CSATDNTEAFF.

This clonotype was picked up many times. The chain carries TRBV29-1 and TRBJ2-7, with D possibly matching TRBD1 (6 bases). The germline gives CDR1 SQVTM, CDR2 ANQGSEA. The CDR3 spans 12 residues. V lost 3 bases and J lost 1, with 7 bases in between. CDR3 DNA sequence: TGCAGCGTTGAGGGGGCGTCCTACGAGCAGTACTTC. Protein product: CSVEGASYEQYF.